What follows describes a single TCR beta chain. Its target is not known. The whole isolated RNA underwent reverse transcription, so sequencing captured expressed TCRB transcripts. Read counts averaged about 3.57 million for samples of naive, central memory and regulatory T cells. The repertoire was sequenced with immunoSEQ multiplex PCR; TCRdb's copy has only in-frame clones and lacks some. The data contain 41,000 or so clones, 65% to 70% of them seen just once; the ten biggest clones take up less than 2%. Germline CDR1 and CDR2: SNHLY and FYNNEI. This CDR3 has 12 residues. These data come from a study of beta chain features in type 1 diabetes. General study findings and limits: Across patients, naive, central memory and Treg TCRB repertoires exhibited apparently greater similarity than was observed across healthy donors. Whether HLA type affects TCRB rearrangement stayed undetermined in the present work. Moderate yet significant TCRB CDR3 shortening was seen in Type 1 diabetes patients in all four CD4+ subsets. There were fewer insertions and more deletions at the VDJ junctions of type 1 diabetes patients.

This clonotype was sampled from a man aged 25 to 45 with type 1 diabetes. Some clones in this sample may be carry-over from other donors' samples. Sequencing used Tregs from blood. This chain connects TRBV2 to TRBJ2-5; TRBD1 might be the D (5 bases). The DNA end lines up better with TRBJ2-7; the J call may be wrong. As DNA, the CDR3 is TGTGCCAGCAATTTGGGGCCGTACGAGCAGTACTTC. Its protein product is CASNLGPYEQYF.